By its share, the clone carrying this T cell receptor beta chain is medium-sized. Its antigen is still unknown. With 3 bases clipped from V and 4 bases from J, the junction kept 5 bases outside the gene matches. Germline-derived CDR1 and CDR2 are SGHVT and SQSDAQ. The CDR3 sequence is 14 residues long. The data belong to a study of cytomegalovirus exposure and HLA in healthy donors. Study-wide context: Out of 398 genotyped donors, less than 85% belonged to the Caucasian-associated ancestry cluster. Findings of the study overall: A few chains tied to CMV proved CMV antigen-specific in vitro.

PCR primers comprised 60 Vbeta and 13 Jbeta primers. Clones were sequenced by immunoSEQ multiplex PCR, and TCRdb holds only the in-frame ones, with some missing. The data hold about 40,000 clones, with 68% observed a single time. Sequencing input: PBMCs. The clonotype comes from a man in his forties in good health and CMV-seronegative. The chain recombines TRBV7-4 with TRBJ2-7, with 8 bases matching TRBD1. The CDR3 region is CASSFRTGSYEQYF. CDR3 nucleotide sequence: TGTGCCAGCAGCTTCCGGACAGGGTCGTACGAGCAGTACTTC.